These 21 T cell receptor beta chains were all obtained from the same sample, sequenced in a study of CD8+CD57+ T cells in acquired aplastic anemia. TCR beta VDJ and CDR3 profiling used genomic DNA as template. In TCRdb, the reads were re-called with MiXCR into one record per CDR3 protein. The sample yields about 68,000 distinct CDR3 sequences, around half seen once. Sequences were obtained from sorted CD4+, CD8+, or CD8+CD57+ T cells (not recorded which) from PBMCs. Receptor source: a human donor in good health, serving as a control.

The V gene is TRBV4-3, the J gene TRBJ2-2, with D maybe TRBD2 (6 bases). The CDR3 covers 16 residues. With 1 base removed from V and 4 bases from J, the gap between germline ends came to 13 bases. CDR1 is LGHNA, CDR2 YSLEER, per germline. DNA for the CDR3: TGCGCCAGCAGCCAAGGGAGGGGTCCCGTCACCGGGGAGCTGTTTTTT. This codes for CASSQGRGPVTGELFF.

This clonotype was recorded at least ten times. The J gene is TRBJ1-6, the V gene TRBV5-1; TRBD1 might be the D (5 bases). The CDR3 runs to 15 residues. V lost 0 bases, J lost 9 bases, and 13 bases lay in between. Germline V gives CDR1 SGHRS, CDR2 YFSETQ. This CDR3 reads CASSLESQGSSPLHF. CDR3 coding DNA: TGCGCCAGCAGCTTGGAGAGTCAGGGATCTTCACCCCTCCACTTT.

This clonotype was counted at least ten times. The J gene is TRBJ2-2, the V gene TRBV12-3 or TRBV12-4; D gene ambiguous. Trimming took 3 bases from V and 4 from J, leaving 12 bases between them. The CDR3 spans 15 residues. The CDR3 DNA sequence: TGTGCCAGCAGTTTTGGTGTGGGTGTCACCGGGGAGCTGTTTTTT. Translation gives CASSFGVGVTGELFF.

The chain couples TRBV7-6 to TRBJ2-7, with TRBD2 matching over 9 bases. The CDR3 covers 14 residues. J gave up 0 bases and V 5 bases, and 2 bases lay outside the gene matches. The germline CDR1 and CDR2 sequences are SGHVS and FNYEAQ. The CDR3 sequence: CASSPSGNSYEQYF. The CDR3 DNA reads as TGTGCCAGCAGCCCTAGCGGGAACTCCTACGAGCAGTACTTC.

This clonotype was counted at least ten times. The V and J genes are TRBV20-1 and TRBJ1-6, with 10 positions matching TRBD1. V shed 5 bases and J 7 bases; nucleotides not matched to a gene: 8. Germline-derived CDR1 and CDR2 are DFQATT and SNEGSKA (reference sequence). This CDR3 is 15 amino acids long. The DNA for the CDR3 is TGCAGTGCTGCCCCCGCGGGACAGGGGAATTCACCCCTCCACTTT. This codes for CSAAPAGQGNSPLHF.

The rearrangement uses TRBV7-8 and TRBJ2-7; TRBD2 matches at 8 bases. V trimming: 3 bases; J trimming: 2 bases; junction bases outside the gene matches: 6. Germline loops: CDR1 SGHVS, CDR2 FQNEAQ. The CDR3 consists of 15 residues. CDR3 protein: CASSLTGTRPYEQYF. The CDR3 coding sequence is TGTGCCAGCAGCTTGACCGGGACTAGACCCTACGAGCAGTACTTC.

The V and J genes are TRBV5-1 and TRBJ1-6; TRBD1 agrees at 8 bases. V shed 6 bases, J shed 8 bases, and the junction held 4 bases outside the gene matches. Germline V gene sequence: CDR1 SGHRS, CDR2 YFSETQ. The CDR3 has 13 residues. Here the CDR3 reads CASKGTGDSPLHF. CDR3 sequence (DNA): TGCGCCAGCAAAGGGACAGGAGATTCACCCCTCCACTTT.

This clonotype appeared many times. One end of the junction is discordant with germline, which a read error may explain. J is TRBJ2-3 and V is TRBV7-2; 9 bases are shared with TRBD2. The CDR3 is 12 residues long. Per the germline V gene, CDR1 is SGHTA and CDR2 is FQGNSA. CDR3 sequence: CASSFVAGEPNF. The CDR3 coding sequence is TGTGCCAGCAGCTTTGTAGCGGGGGAACCAAATTTT. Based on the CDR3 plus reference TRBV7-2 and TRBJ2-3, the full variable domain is GAGVSQSPSNKVTEKGKDVELRCDPISGHTALYWYRQSLGQGLEFLIYFQGNSAPDKSGLPSDRFSAERTGGSVSTLTIQRTQQEDSAVYLCASSFVAGEPNFGPGTRLTVL.

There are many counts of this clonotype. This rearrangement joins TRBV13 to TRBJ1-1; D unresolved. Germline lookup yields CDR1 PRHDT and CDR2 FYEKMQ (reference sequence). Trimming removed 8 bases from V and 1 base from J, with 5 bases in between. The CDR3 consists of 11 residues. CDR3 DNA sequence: TGTGCCAGCTCCACGAACACTGAAGCTTTCTTT. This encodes CASSTNTEAFF.

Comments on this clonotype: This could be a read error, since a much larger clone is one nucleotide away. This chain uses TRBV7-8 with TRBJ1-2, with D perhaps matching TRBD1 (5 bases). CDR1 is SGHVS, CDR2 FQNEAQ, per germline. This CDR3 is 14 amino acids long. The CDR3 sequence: CASSLYGADHGCTF. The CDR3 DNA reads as TGTGCCAGCAGCTTGTATGGGGCGGACCATGGCTGCACCTTC.

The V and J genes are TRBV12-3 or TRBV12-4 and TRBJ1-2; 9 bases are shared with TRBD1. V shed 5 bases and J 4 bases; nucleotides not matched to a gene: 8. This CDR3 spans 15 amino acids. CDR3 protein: CASSPNRGPGYGYTF. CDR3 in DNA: TGTGCCAGCAGTCCCAACAGGGGGCCTGGCTATGGCTACACCTTC.

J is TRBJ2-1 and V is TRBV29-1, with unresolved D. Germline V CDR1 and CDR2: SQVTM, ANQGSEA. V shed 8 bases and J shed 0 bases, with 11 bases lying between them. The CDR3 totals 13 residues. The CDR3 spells CSTRWDSYNEQFF. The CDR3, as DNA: TGCAGCACACGCTGGGACTCCTACAATGAGCAGTTCTTC.

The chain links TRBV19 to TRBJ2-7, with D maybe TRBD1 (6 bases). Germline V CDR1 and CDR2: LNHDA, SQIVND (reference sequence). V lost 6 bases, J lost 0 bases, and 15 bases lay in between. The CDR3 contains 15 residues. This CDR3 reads CASSRVTGISYEQYF. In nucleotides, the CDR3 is TGTGCCAGTAGCCGCGTAACAGGGATCTCCTACGAGCAGTACTTC.

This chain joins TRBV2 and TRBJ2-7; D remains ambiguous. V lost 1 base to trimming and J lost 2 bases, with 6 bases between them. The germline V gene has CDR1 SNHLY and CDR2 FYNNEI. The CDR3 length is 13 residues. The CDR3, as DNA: TGTGCCAGCAGTGAAGAAGCCACCTACGAGCAGTACTTC. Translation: CASSEEATYEQYF. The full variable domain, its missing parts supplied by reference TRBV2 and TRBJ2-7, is EPEVTQTPSHQVTQMGQEVILRCVPISNHLYFYWYRQILGQKVEFLVSFYNNEISEKSEIFDDQFSVERPDGSNFTLKIRSTKLEDSAMYFCASSEEATYEQYFGPGTRLTVT.

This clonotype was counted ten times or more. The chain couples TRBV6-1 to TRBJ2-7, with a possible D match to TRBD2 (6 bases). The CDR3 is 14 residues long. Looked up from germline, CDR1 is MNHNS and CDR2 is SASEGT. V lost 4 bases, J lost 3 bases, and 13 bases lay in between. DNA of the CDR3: TGTGCCAGCAGTGCTGAGCGGGTTTACTACGAGCAGTACTTC. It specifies CASSAERVYYEQYF.

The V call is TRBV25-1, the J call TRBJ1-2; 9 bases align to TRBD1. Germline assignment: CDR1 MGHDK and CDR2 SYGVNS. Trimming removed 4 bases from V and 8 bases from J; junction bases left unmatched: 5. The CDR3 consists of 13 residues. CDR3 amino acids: CASSAGTGLGYTF. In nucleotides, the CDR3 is TGTGCCAGCAGTGCCGGGACAGGGTTGGGCTACACCTTC.

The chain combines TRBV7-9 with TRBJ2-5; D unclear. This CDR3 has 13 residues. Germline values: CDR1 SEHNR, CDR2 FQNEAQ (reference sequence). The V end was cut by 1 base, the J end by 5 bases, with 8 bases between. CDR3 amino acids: CASSLGWDETQYF. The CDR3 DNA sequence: TGTGCCAGCAGCTTAGGGTGGGATGAGACCCAGTACTTC.

The CDR3 nucleotides are TGTGCCAGTAGAGGGTATAACACTGAAGCTTTCTTT. Its protein is CASRGYNTEAFF. This chain links TRBV19 with TRBJ1-1; no definite D call. Germline CDR1 reads LNHDA; CDR2 reads SQIVND (reference sequence). V dropped 6 bases and J dropped 2 bases, with 7 bases sitting between them. The CDR3 is 12 residues long.

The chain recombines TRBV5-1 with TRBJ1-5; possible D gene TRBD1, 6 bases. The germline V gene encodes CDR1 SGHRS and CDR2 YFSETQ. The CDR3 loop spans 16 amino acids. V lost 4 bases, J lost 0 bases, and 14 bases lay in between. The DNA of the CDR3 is TGCGCCAGCAGCCCGACAGGAGGATATAGCAATCAGCCCCAGCATTTT. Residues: CASSPTGGYSNQPQHF.

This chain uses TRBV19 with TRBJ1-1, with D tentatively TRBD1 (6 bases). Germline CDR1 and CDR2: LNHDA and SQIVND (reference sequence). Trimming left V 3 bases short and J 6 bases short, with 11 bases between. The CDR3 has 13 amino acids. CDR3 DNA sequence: TGTGCCAGTAGTATTGAGGGGGGGGCTGAAGCTTTCTTT. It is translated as CASSIEGGAEAFF.

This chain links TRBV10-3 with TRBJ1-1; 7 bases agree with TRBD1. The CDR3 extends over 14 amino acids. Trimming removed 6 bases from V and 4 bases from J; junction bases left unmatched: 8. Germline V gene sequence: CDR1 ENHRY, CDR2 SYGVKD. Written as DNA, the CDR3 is TGTGCCATCAGCGACAGGGACGGAGGCACTGAAGCTTTCTTT. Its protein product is CAISDRDGGTEAFF.